Below are 6 T cell receptor beta chains sequenced from a single sample in a study of blood T cell repertoires in COVID-19. TCRdb's copy holds only in-frame clones and misses some; the assay was immunoSEQ multiplex PCR. The repertoire consists of some 45,000 clones, with approximately 87% occurring once and the leading ten covering around a tenth. The source material was peripheral blood. These receptors all come from a human donor in a cohort sampled during active COVID-19.

The sample holds a few counts of this clone. The V call is TRBV11-2, the J call TRBJ1-6, with D hard to call. Trimming removed 3 bases at V and 9 bases at J, with 6 bases between. The CDR3 has 12 amino acids. CDR1 is SGHAT and CDR2 is FQNNGV in the germline V gene. The CDR3 nucleotides read TGTGCCAGCAGCTTGACGGGTTCACCCCTCCACTTT. It encodes CASSLTGSPLHF.

The genes are TRBV27 and TRBJ1-2; a possible D gene is TRBD1 (5 bases). With 0 bases removed from V and 2 bases from J, the gap between germline ends came to 10 bases. In germline, CDR1 is MNHEY, CDR2 SMNVEV (reference sequence). The CDR3 loop spans 15 amino acids. CDR3 in amino acids: CASSLSERGNYGYTF. The CDR3 nucleotides read TGTGCCAGCAGTTTATCGGAGCGGGGCAACTATGGCTACACCTTC.

The CDR3 DNA reads as TGTGCCAGCAGTTACTCCTTAGGGGGAGGGCAGCCCCAGCATTTT. As protein: CASSYSLGGGQPQHF. The chain recombines TRBV6-5 with TRBJ1-5, with D perhaps matching TRBD1 (6 bases). V was trimmed by 0 bases and J by 7 bases, leaving 13 bases between them. The CDR3 is made up of 15 amino acids. Germline V gene sequence: CDR1 MNHEY, CDR2 SVGAGI.

The CDR3 here is CASNPRGTSVQETQYF. The CDR3 DNA sequence: TGTGCCAGCAACCCTAGGGGGACGTCCGTCCAAGAGACCCAGTACTTC. V and J are TRBV6-2 or TRBV6-3 and TRBJ2-5; a possible D gene is TRBD1 (6 bases). The germline gives CDR1 MNHEY, CDR2 SVGEGT. The germline V and J ends were trimmed by 7 bases and 1 base, with 19 bases remaining between them. This CDR3 region has 16 residues.

The chain has TRBV3-1 (or the pseudogene TRBV3-2) and TRBJ2-5; no firm D call. The germline gives CDR1 LGHDT, CDR2 YNNKEL (reference sequence). The CDR3 is 13 amino acids. V lost 6 bases and J 7 bases, leaving 15 bases between the germline ends. DNA for the CDR3: TGTGCCAGCAGAACTACCCCGGTTAGGACCCAGTACTTC. Protein sequence: CASRTTPVRTQYF.

The chain has TRBV11-2 and TRBJ1-3; no definite D call. Germline V CDR1 and CDR2: SGHAT, FQNNGV. Trimming cost V 5 bases and J 3 bases, with 11 bases left between them. This CDR3 has 14 residues. For the CDR3, the DNA is TGTGCCAGCAGCCCAAGCGTTGGTGGAAACACCATATATTTT. Protein: CASSPSVGGNTIYF.